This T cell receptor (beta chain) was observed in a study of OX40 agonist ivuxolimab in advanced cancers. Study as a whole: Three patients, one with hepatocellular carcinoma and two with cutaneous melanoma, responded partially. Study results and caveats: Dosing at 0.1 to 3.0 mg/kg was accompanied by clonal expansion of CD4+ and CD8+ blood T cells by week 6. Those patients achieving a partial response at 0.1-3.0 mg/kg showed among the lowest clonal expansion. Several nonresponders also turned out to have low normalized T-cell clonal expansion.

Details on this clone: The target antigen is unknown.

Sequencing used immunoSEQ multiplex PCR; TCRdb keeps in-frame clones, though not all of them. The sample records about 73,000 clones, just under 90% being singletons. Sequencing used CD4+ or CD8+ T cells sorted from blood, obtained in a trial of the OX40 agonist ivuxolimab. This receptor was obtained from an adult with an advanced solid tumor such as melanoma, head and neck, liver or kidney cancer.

In nucleotides, the CDR3 is TGTGCCAGCAGTTTACGGGCTAGTCCACCCTACAATGAGCAGTTCTTC. Its protein is CASSLRASPPYNEQFF. The rearrangement links TRBV27 to TRBJ2-1, with D hard to call. V was pared by 2 bases and J by 2 bases, with 13 bases between. Germline V gene lookup returns CDR1 MNHEY and CDR2 SMNVEV (reference sequence). This CDR3 contains 16 residues.